This T cell receptor (beta chain) was sequenced during a study of T-cell reconstitution after alpha-beta-depleted transplantation in children. Germline CDR1 reads MNHEY; CDR2 reads SVGAGI. There are 15 residues in the CDR3. Trimming at V came to 5 bases and at J to 8 bases, leaving 12 bases not matched to a gene. Preparation of the TCRbeta library was carried out with unique molecular identifiers. TCRdb called the PCR reads again in MiXCR, with one record for every CDR3 protein. The profile covers over 70,000 distinct CDR3 sequences, with roughly 8.4% appearing a single time and 5.5% to 8.5% taken by the ten largest. Ten or more counts support this clonotype.

The origin of this receptor is a human donor who donated a stem cell graft to a child with congenital amegakaryocytic thrombocytopenia. The input for sequencing was PBMCs from the stem cell graft donor, taken from the stem cell graft. The genes are TRBV6-5 and TRBJ2-1, with TRBD2 matching 7 bases. The CDR3 coding sequence is TGTGCCAGCAGTCCCCTAATGGGAGGGCCGTATGAGCAGTTCTTC. Protein product: CASSPLMGGPYEQFF.